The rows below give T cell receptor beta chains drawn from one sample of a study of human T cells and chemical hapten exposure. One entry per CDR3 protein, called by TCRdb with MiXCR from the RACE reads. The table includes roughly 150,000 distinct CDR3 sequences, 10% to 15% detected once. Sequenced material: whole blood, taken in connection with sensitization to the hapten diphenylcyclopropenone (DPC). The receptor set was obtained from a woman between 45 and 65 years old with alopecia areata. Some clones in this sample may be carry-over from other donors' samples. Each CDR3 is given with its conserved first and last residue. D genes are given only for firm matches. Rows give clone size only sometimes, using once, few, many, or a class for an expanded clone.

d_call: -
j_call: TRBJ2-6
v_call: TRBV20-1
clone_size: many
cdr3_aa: CSARGGAANVLTF
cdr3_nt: TGCAGTGCTAGGGGGGGAGCGGCCAACGTCCTGACTTTC

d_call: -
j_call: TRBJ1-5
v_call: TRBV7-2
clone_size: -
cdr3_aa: CASSFTGLGPQHF
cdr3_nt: TGTGCCAGCAGCTTTACAGGGCTAGGGCCCCAGCATTTT

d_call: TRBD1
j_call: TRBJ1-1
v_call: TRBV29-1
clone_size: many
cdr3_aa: CSGHQGVGTEAFF
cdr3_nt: TGCAGCGGGCATCAGGGGGTAGGGACTGAAGCTTTCTTT

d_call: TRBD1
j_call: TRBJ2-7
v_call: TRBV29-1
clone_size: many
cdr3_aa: CSVESTGGPYEQYF
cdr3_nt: TGCAGCGTTGAATCGACAGGGGGGCCCTACGAGCAGTACTTC

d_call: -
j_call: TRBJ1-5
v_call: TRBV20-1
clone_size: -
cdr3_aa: CSAIRGASNQPQHF
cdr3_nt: TGCAGTGCTATTCGCGGGGCTAGCAATCAGCCCCAGCATTTT

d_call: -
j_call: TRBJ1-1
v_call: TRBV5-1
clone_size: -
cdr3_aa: CASSEGRGTEAFF
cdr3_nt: TGCGCCAGCAGCGAAGGGAGAGGTACTGAAGCTTTCTTT

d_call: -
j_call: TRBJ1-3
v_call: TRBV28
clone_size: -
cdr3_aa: CATKRAGNTIYF
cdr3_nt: TGTGCCACCAAAAGGGCCGGAAACACCATATATTTT

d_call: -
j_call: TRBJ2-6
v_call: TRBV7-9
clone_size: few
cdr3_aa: CASSLELGAGVSGANVLTF
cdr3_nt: TGTGCCAGCAGCTTAGAATTGGGAGCAGGGGTCTCTGGGGCCAACGTCCTGACTTTC

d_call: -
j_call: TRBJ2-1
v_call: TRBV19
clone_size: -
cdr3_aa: CASSKRLNEQFF
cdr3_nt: TGTGCCAGTAGCAAGCGCCTAAATGAGCAGTTCTTC

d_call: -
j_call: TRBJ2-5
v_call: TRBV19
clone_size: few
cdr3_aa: CASSIAGSQETQYF
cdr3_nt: TGTGCCAGTAGTATAGCAGGGTCACAAGAGACCCAGTACTTC

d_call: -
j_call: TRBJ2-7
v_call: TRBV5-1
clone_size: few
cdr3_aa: CASSPELQNPYEQYF
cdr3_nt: TGCGCCAGCAGCCCCGAGCTACAAAACCCCTACGAGCAGTACTTC

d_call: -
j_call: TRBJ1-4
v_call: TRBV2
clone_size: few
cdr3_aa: CASSPFRGTNEKLFF
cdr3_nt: TGTGCCAGCAGTCCCTTCAGGGGAACTAATGAAAAACTGTTTTTT

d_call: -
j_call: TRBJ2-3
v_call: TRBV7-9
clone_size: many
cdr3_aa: CASSLGLVNTDTQYF
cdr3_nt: TGTGCCAGCAGCCTGGGGCTAGTAAACACGGATACGCAGTATTTT

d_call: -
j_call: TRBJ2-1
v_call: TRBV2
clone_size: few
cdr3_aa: CASSVGRGSYNEQFF
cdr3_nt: TGTGCCAGCAGTGTGGGGCGGGGCTCCTACAATGAGCAGTTCTTC

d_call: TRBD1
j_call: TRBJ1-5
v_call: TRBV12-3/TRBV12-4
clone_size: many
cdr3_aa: CASSQAGGPNQPQHF
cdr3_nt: TGTGCCAGCAGTCAGGCAGGGGGCCCCAATCAGCCCCAGCATTTT

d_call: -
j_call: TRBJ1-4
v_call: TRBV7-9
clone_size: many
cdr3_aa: CASSLQLGGEKLFF
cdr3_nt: TGTGCCAGCAGCTTACAGCTTGGCGGTGAAAAACTGTTTTTT

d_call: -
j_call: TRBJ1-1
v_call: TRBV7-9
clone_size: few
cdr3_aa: CASSVSAGSGNTEAFF
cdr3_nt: TGTGCCAGCAGCGTTAGTGCCGGGAGCGGGAACACTGAAGCTTTCTTT

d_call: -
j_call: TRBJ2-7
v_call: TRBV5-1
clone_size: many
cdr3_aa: CASSPSPQGPYEQYF
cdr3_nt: TGCGCCAGCAGCCCCTCCCCACAGGGACCCTACGAGCAGTACTTC

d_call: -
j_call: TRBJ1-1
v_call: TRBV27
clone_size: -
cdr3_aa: CASSWVGGTEAFF
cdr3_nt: TGTGCCAGCAGTTGGGTAGGGGGGACTGAAGCTTTCTTT

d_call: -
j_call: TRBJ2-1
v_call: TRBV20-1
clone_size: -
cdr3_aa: CSARDGRPGIGNEQFF
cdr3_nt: TGCAGTGCTAGAGATGGAAGACCCGGGATCGGGAATGAGCAGTTCTTC

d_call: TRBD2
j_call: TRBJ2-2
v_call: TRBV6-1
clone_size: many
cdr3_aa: CASTEGTIAGELFF
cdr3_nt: TGTGCCAGCACCGAGGGGACTATCGCCGGGGAGCTGTTTTTT

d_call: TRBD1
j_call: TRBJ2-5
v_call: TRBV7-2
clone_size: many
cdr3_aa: CASSKDRGQETQYF
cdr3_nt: TGTGCCAGCAGCAAAGACAGGGGCCAAGAGACCCAGTACTTC

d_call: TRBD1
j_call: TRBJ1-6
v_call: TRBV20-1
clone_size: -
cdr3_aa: CSAIHRDSQLDNSPLHF
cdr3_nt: TGCAGTGCTATTCACCGGGACAGCCAACTGGATAATTCACCCCTCCACTTT

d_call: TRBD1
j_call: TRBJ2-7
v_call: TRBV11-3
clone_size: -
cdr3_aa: CASRSSGTGQQYF
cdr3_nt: TGTGCCAGCAGATCCTCCGGGACAGGCCAGCAGTACTTC

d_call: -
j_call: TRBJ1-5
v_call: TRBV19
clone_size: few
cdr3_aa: CATVASQGINQPQHF
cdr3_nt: TGTGCCACAGTAGCCTCCCAGGGGATCAATCAGCCCCAGCATTTT

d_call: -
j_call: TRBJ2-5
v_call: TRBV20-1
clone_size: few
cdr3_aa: CGLGGTQETQYF
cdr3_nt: TGCGGGCTTGGGGGGACCCAAGAGACCCAGTACTTC

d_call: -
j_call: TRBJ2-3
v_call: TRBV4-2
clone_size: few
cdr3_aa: CASSQEAGQGYTDTQYF
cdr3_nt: TGTGCCAGCAGCCAAGAGGCTGGGCAGGGCTACACAGATACGCAGTATTTT

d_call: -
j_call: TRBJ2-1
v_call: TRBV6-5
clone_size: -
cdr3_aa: CASSWGVEEQFF
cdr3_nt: TGTGCCAGCAGCTGGGGCGTAGAGGAGCAGTTCTTC

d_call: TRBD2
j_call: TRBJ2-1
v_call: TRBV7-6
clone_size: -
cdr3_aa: CASRITGLDNGEQFF
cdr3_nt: TGTGCCAGCAGGATAACGGGACTAGATAATGGTGAGCAGTTCTTC

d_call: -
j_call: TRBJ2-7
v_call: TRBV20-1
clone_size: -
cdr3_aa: CSARAPSSYEQYF
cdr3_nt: TGCAGTGCTAGAGCCCCTAGCTCCTACGAGCAGTACTTC

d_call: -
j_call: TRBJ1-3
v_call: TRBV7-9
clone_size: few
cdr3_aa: CASSLRILPAGGRPGNTIYF
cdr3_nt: TGTGCCAGCAGCTTACGGATCCTACCAGCCGGGGGGCGACCTGGAAACACCATATATTTT

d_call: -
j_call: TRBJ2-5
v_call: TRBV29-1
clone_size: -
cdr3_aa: CSVVGDQETQYF
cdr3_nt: TGCAGCGTTGTTGGGGACCAAGAGACCCAGTACTTC

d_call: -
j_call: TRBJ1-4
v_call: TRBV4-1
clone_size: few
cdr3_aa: CASRRRGELATNEKLFF
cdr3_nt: TGCGCCAGCAGGCGTCGTGGGGAACTTGCAACTAATGAAAAACTGTTTTTT

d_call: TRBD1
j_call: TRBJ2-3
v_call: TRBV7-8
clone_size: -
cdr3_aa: CASSSRDSYADTQYF
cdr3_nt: TGTGCCAGCAGCTCCCGGGACAGTTATGCAGATACGCAGTATTTT

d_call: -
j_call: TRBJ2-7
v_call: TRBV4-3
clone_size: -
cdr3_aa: CASSQDNRQRIYEQYF
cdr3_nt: TGCGCCAGCAGCCAAGACAACAGACAGAGAATCTACGAGCAGTACTTC

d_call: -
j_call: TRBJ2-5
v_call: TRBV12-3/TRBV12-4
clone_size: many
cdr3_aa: CASSLVQTQYF
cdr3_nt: TGTGCCAGCAGTTTAGTCCAGACCCAGTACTTC

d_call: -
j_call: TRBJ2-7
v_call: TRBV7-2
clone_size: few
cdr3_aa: CASSLGGLYEQYF
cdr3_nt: TGTGCCAGCAGCTTAGGCGGTTTATACGAGCAGTACTTC

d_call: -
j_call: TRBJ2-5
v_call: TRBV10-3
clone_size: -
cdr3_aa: CAISDQGRAQETQYF
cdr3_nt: TGTGCCATCAGTGATCAAGGACGGGCCCAAGAGACCCAGTACTTC

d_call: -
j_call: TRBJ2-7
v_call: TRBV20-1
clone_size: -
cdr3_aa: CSARQGGYEQYF
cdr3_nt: TGCAGTGCTCGCCAGGGAGGCTACGAGCAGTACTTC

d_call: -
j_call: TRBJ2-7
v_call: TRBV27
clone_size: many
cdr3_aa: CASSFGGVYEQYF
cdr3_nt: TGTGCCAGCAGTTTTGGAGGGGTCTACGAGCAGTACTTC

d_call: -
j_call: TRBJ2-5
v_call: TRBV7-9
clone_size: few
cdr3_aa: CASSYNQGGGETQYF
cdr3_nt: TGTGCCAGCTCCTACAATCAGGGTGGAGGAGAGACCCAGTACTTC

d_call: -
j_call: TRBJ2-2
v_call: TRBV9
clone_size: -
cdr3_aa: CASSVAGTSNTGELFF
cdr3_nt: TGTGCCAGCAGCGTAGCAGGGACTTCTAACACCGGGGAGCTGTTTTTT

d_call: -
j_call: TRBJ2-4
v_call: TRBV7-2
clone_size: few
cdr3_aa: CASSLRGGGNIQYF
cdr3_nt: TGTGCCAGCAGCTTACGCGGGGGCGGGAACATTCAGTACTTC

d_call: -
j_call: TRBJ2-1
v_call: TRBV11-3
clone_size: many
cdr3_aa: CASSSVQFNEQFF
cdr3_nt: TGTGCCAGCAGCTCTGTACAGTTCAATGAGCAGTTCTTC

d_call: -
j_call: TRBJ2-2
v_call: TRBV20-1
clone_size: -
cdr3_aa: CSARRSGTGELFF
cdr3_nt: TGCAGTGCTAGAAGGAGTGGAACCGGGGAGCTGTTTTTT

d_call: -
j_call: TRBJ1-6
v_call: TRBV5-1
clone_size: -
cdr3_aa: CASRLQNNSPLHF
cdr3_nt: TGCGCCAGCAGGTTACAGAACAATTCACCCCTCCACTTT

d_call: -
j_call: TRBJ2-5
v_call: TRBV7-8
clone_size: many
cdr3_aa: CASSLGLTGKETQYF
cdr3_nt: TGTGCCAGCAGCTTAGGCCTGACAGGAAAAGAGACCCAGTACTTC

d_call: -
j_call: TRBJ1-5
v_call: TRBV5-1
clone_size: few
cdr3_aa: CASSLDAGRQPQHF
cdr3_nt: TGCGCCAGCAGCTTGGATGCGGGGCGACAGCCCCAGCATTTT

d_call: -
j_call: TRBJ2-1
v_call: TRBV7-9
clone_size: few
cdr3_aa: CASSLALGIPPFF
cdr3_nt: TGTGCCAGCAGCTTAGCATTAGGGATCCCACCGTTCTTC

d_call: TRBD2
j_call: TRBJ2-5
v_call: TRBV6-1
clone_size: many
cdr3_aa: CAAQWQARERTETQYF
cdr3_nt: TGTGCAGCACAGTGGCAGGCGCGGGAGAGGACGGAGACCCAGTACTTC

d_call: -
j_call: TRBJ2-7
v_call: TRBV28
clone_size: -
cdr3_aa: CASSFANRYEQYF
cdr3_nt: TGTGCCAGCAGTTTCGCAAATCGCTACGAGCAGTACTTC

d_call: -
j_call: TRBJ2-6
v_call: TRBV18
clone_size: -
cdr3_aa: CASSRAGPGGANVLTF
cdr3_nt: TGTGCCAGCTCACGGGCAGGACCTGGTGGGGCCAACGTCCTGACTTTC

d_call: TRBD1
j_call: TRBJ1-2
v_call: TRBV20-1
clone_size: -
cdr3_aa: CSARPRQGGGYTF
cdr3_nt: TGCAGTGCTAGGCCGCGACAGGGGGGCGGCTACACCTTC

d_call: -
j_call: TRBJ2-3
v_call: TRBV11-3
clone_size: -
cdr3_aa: CASSPGGGLADTQYF
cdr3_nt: TGTGCCAGCAGCCCAGGGGGAGGGCTTGCAGATACGCAGTATTTT

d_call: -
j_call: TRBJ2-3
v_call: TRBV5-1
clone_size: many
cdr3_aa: CASSLSGYTDTQYF
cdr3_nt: TGCGCCAGCAGCTTGTCGGGATACACAGATACGCAGTATTTT